Listed below are T cell receptor beta chains from one sample, sequenced in a study of T-cell reconstitution after alpha-beta-depleted transplantation in children. TCRdb re-analysed the PCR reads in MiXCR, keeping a single row per CDR3 protein. The data contain 200,000 to 250,000 distinct CDR3 sequences, roughly 8% of them singletons. Here the sequenced sample was PBMCs, mostly from graft donor cells, taken 180 days after TCRalphabeta/CD19-depleted stem cell transplant. These TCRs come from a male patient younger than 18 who had a stem cell transplant for acute lymphoblastic leukemia, so the T cells may come from the graft donor. Each CDR3 is given with its conserved first and last residue. Each record gives: D gene, J gene, clone size, V gene, CDR3 length, CDR3 protein, CDR3 DNA. D genes are given only for firm matches. Not all rows give a size; the values are once, few, many and, for expanded clones, a class.

>NA|TRBJ2-2|many|TRBV27|17
CASSLGAGRVDTGELFF
TGTGCCAGCAGTTTAGGAGCCGGCAGGGTGGACACCGGGGAGCTGTTTTTT
>NA|TRBJ2-5|few|TRBV4-2|15
CASSQDPLIRRAQYF
TGTGCCAGCAGCCAAGACCCCCTGATTCGGAGGGCCCAGTACTTC
>NA|TRBJ2-1|many|TRBV15|13
CATSERGNNEQFF
TGTGCCACCAGCGAAAGGGGGAACAATGAGCAGTTCTTC
>NA|TRBJ1-4|many|TRBV7-9|13
CASSLDQGGKLFF
TGTGCCAGCAGCTTAGATCAGGGAGGAAAACTGTTTTTT
>NA|TRBJ1-4|many|TRBV7-6|15
CASSLGPGANEKLFF
TGTGCCAGCAGCTTAGGTCCAGGGGCTAATGAAAAACTGTTTTTT
>NA|TRBJ1-1|many|TRBV6-1|16
CASSEELDRPNTEAFF
TGTGCCAGCAGTGAGGAACTTGACAGACCAAACACTGAAGCTTTCTTT
>TRBD2|TRBJ2-2|NA|TRBV11-2|18
CASSLDHGLATNTGELFF
TGTGCCAGCAGCTTAGATCACGGACTAGCAACGAACACCGGGGAGCTGTTTTTT
>TRBD2|TRBJ2-2|many|TRBV7-3|14
CASRVGLANGELFF
TGTGCCAGCAGGGTGGGACTAGCAAACGGGGAGCTGTTTTTT
>NA|TRBJ2-7|NA|TRBV5-5|15
CASSLDGTEIYEQYF
TGTGCCAGCAGCTTGGATGGGACTGAAATCTACGAGCAGTACTTC
>NA|TRBJ1-5|many|TRBV6-5|16
CASSLNGGGSNQPQHF
TGTGCCAGCAGCCTAAACGGAGGGGGGAGCAATCAGCCCCAGCATTTT
>NA|TRBJ2-7|many|TRBV19|14
CASSIRSLSYEQYF
TGTGCCAGTAGTATAAGGAGTCTCTCCTACGAGCAGTACTTC
>NA|TRBJ2-7|few|TRBV6-6|12
CASRHRSYEQYF
TGTGCCAGCAGGCATCGCTCCTACGAGCAGTACTTC
>TRBD1|TRBJ2-2|many|TRBV24-1|15
CATSHRGPNTGELFF
TGTGCCACCAGTCACAGGGGGCCGAACACCGGGGAGCTGTTTTTT
>TRBD1|TRBJ1-6|many|TRBV5-6|19
CASSEHKWDRGRYNSPLHF
TGTGCCAGCAGCGAACACAAATGGGACAGGGGAAGATATAATTCACCCCTCCACTTT
>NA|TRBJ1-1|many|TRBV5-1|12
CASSFGSGEAFF
TGCGCCAGCAGCTTCGGATCAGGGGAAGCTTTCTTT